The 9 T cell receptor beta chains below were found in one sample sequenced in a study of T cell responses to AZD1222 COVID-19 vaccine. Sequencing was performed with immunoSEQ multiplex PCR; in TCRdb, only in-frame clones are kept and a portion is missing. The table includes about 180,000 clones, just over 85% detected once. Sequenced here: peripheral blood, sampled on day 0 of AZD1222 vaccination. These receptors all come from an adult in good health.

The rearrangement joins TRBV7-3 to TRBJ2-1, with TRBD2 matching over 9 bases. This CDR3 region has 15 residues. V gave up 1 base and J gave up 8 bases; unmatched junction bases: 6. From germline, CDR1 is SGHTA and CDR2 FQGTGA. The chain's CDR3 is CASSLRGGRADEQFF. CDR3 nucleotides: TGTGCCAGCAGCTTAAGAGGCGGGAGGGCCGATGAGCAGTTCTTC.

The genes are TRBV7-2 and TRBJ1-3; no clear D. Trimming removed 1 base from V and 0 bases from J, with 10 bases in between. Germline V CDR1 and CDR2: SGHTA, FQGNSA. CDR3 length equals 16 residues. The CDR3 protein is CASSLGQRLSGNTIYF. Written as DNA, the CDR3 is TGTGCCAGCAGCTTAGGCCAGCGACTCTCTGGAAACACCATATATTTT.

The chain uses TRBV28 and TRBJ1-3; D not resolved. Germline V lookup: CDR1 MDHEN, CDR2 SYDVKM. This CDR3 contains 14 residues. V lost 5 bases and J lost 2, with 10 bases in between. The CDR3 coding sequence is TGTGCCAGCAGTCCGGACCAGGCTGGAAACACCATATATTTT. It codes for CASSPDQAGNTIYF.

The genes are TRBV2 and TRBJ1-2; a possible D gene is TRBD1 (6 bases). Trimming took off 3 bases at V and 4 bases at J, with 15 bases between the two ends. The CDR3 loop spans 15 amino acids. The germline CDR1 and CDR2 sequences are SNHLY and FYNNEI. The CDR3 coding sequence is TGTGCCAGCAGTGAGGAAGGGGGAGGCGGCTATGGCTACACCTTC. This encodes CASSEEGGGGYGYTF.

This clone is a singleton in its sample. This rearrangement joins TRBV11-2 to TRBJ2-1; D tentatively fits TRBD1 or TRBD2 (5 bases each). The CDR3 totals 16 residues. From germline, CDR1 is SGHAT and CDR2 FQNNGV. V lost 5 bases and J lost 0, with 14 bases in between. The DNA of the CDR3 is TGTGCCAGCAGCCGACTCGGGGCCCGCTCCTACAATGAGCAGTTCTTC. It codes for CASSRLGARSYNEQFF.

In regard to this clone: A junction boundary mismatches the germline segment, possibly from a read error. The CDR3 loop reads CASSLNTGGPQETQYF. In DNA, the CDR3 is TGTGCTAGCAGCTTAAACACGGGGGGGCCCCAAGAGACCCAGTACTTC. The chain has TRBV7-7 and TRBJ2-5; 8 nucleotides agree with TRBD2. Germline values: CDR1 SSHAT, CDR2 FNYEAQ (reference sequence). CDR3 size: 16 residues.

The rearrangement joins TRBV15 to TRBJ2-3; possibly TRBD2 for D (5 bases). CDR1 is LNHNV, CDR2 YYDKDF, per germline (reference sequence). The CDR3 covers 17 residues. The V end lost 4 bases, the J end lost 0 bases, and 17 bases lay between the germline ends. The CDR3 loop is CATSKDQLAPSTDTQYF. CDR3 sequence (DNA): TGTGCCACCAGCAAGGACCAATTAGCGCCGAGCACAGATACGCAGTATTTT.

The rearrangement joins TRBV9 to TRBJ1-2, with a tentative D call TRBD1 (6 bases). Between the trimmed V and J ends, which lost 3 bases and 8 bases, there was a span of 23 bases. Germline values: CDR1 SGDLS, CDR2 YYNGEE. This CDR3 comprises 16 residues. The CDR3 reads CASSANPRRGGQGYTF. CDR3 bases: TGTGCCAGCAGCGCCAACCCCCGCCGGGGGGGGCAAGGCTACACCTTC.

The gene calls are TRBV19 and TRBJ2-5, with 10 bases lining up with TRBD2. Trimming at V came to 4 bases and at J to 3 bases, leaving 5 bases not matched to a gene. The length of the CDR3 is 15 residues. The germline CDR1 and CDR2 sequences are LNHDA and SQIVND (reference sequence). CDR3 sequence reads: CASSNVAGGKETQYF. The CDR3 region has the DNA TGTGCCAGTAGTAACGTAGCGGGGGGTAAAGAGACCCAGTACTTC.